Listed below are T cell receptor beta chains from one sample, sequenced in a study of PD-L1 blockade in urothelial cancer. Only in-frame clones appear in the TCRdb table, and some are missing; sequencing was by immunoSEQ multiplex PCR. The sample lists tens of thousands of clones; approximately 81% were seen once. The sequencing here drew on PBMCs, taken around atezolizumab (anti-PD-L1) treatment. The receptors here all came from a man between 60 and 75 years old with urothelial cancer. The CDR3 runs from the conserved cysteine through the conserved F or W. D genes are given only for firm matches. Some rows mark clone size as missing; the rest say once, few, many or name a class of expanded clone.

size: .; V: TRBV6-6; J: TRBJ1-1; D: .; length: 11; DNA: TGTGCCAGCAAAGACCGAGGGGAAGCTTTCTTT; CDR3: CASKDRGEAFF
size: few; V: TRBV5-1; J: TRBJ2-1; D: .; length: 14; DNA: TGCGCCAGCAGCCTCACCCTGGGAGGGGGTGAGCAGTTCTTC; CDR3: CASSLTLGGGEQFF
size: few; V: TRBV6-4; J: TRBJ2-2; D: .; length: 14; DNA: TGTGCCAGCAGTGAGGGCCCCTCAGCCGGGGAGCTGTTTTTT; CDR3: CASSEGPSAGELFF
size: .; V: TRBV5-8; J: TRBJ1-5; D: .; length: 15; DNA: TGTGCCAGCAGCTTGGGACAACTCAGCAATCAGCCCCAGCATTTT; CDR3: CASSLGQLSNQPQHF
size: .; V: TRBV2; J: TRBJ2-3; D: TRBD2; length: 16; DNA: TGTGCCAGCAGTGAATATACGGGGGGTAGTGCAGATACGCAGTATTTT; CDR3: CASSEYTGGSADTQYF
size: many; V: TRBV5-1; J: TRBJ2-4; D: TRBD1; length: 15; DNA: TGCGCCAGCAGCTCCGACAGGGGTGCCAAAAACATTCAGTACTTC; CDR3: CASSSDRGAKNIQYF
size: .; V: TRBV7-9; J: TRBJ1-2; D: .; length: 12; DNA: TGTGCCAGCAGCCGAGACCGTTTACCCCCAGGATTC; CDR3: CASSRDRLPPGF
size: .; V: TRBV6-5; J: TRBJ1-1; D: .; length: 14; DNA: TGTGCCAGCAGTCCTCCTACAGGGCACACTGAAGCTTTCTTT; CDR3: CASSPPTGHTEAFF
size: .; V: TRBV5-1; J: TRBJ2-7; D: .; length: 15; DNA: TGCGCCAGCAGCCCGGAATCAGGGTCAATGCTACGGCAGTACTTC; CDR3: CASSPESGSMLRQYF
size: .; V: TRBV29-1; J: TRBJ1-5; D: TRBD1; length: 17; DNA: TGCAGCGTTGATGACAGGGGGTATTACAATAGCAATCAGCCCCAGCATTTT; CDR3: CSVDDRGYYNSNQPQHF
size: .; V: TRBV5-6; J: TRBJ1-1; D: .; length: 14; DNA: TGTGCCAGCAGCTTGAGTCTGGACAGCACTGAAGCTTTCTTT; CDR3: CASSLSLDSTEAFF
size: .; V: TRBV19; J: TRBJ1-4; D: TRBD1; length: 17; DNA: TGTGCCAGTAGTCCGGTAATTTCCGGGACAGGGACTGAAAAACTGTTTTTT; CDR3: CASSPVISGTGTEKLFF